The clone carrying this T cell receptor beta chain was seen many times. Its antigen is currently unknown. Study results and limitations: Tumor memory CD4+ T cell TCR gene usage was found to cluster with blood and lymph node memory CD4+ cells and with lymph node naive CD4+ cells.

MiXCR, run by TCRdb on the 5' RACE reads, gives a single entry per CDR3 protein. This table has about 64,000 distinct CDR3 sequences, about 20% appearing once. In germline, CDR1 is KGHDR, CDR2 SFDVKD. V was pared by 0 bases and J by 5 bases, with 13 bases between. This CDR3 comprises 16 residues. CD4+CD45RO+CD25- cells were isolated as memory CD4+ T cells. Sequenced: memory CD4+ T cells sorted from a lymph node. Subset here: memory CD4+ T cells, CD4+CD45RO+CD25-. This TCR derives from a female donor with breast cancer. The chain combines TRBV24-1 with TRBJ2-1; D is possibly TRBD1 or TRBD2 (5 bases each). CDR3 DNA sequence: TGTGCCACCAGTGATTTGTCGGGACCTGCAAACAATGAGCAGTTCTTC. It yields the protein CATSDLSGPANNEQFF.